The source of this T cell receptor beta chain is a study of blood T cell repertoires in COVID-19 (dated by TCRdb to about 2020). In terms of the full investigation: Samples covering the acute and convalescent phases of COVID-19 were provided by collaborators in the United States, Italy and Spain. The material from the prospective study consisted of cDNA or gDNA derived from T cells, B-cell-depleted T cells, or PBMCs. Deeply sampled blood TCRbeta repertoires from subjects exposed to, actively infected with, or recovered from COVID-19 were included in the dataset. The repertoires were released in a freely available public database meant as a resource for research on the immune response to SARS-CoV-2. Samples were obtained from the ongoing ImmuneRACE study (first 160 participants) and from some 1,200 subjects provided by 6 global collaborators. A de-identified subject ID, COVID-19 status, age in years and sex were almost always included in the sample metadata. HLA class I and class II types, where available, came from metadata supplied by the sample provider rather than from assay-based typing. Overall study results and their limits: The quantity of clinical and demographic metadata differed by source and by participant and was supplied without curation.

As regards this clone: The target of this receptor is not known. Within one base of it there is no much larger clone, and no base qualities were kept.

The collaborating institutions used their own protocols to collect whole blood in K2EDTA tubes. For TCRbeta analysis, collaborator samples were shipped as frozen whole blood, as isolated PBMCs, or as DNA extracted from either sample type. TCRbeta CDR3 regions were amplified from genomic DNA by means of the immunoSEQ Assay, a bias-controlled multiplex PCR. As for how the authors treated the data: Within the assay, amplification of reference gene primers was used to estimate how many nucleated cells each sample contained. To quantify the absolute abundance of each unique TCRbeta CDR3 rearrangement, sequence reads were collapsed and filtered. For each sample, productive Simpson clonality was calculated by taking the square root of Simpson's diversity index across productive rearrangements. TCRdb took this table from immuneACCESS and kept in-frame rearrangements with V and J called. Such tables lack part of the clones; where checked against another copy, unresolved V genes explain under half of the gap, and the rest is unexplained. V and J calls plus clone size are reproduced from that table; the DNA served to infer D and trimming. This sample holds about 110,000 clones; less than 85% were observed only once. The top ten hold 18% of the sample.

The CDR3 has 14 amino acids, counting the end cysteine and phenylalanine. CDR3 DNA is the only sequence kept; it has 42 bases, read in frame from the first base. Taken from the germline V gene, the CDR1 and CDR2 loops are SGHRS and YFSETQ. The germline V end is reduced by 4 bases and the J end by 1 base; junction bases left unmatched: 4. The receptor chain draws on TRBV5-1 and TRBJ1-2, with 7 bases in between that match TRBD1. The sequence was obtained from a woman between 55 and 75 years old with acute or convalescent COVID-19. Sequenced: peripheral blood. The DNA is TGCGCCAGCAGCCCGGGACAGAGTAACTATGGCTACACCTTC. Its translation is CASSPGQSNYGYTF.